One and the same sample provided the 16 T cell receptor beta chains below, sequenced in a study of blood T cell repertoires in COVID-19. The data were produced by immunoSEQ multiplex PCR, yet TCRdb's version contains in-frame clones alone and is incomplete. The sample yields about 160,000 clones, approximately 81% seen once. Sample: peripheral blood. Every receptor here comes from a woman between 50 and 59 years old with COVID-19, enrolled during active disease.

The chain combines TRBV12-3 or TRBV12-4 with TRBJ2-5; tentatively, D is TRBD2 (6 bases). Trimming shortened V by 8 bases and J by 4 bases, and 14 bases separated the two germline ends. The CDR3 totals 13 residues. The CDR3 is CASSAGSRETQYF. For the CDR3, the DNA is TGTGCCAGCTCCGCGGGGTCTCGAGAGACCCAGTACTTC.

This clone has more than one count but fewer than ten. This sequence joins TRBV29-1 and TRBJ2-7; a possible D gene is TRBD1 (6 bases). The germline gives CDR1 SQVTM, CDR2 ANQGSEA. The V gene lost 5 bases and the J gene lost 1 base, with 21 bases spanning the gap. This CDR3 contains 16 residues. CDR3 in DNA: TGCAGCGTTCAGGACGACAGGCCTAATTTATCCTACGAGCAGTACTTC. Protein sequence: CSVQDDRPNLSYEQYF.

The rearrangement joins TRBV29-1 to TRBJ2-3, with D perhaps matching TRBD1 (6 bases). CDR3 length: 13 amino acids. The germline V gene has CDR1 SQVTM and CDR2 ANQGSEA. The V gene lost 1 base and the J gene lost 6 bases, with 11 bases spanning the gap. CDR3 loop: CSVEAQGMDTQYF. CDR3 in DNA: TGCAGCGTTGAAGCGCAGGGGATGGATACGCAGTATTTT.

The rearrangement joins TRBV10-3 to TRBJ2-3; possible D gene TRBD1, 6 bases. CDR3 length: 15 residues. V dropped 5 bases and J dropped 2 bases, with 14 bases sitting between them. The germline CDR1 and CDR2 sequences are ENHRY and SYGVKD. The CDR3 region has the DNA TGTGCCATCAGTTCCGGGACAATGTCCACAGATACGCAGTATTTT. It specifies CAISSGTMSTDTQYF.

This rearrangement joins TRBV2 to TRBJ2-2, with D maybe TRBD1 (5 bases). This CDR3 region has 14 residues. CDR1 SNHLY and CDR2 FYNNEI come from the germline V gene. V was shortened by 7 bases and J by 2 bases, with 11 bases between the two germline ends. CDR3 nucleotide sequence: TGTGCCAGCACAGGGTTTCCTAACACCGGGGAGCTGTTTTTT. Translated, it gives CASTGFPNTGELFF.

The chain combines TRBV6-6 with TRBJ1-3; D not certain. The CDR3 contains 14 residues. Per germline, CDR1 MNHNY and CDR2 SVGAGI (reference sequence). The V end was cut by 4 bases, the J end by 0 bases, with 7 bases between. CDR3 residues: CASSSQSSGNTIYF. The CDR3 region has the DNA TGTGCCAGCAGTTCACAGAGCTCTGGAAACACCATATATTTT.

The CDR3: CASSLANRDMNTEAFF. The CDR3 region has the DNA TGTGCCAGCAGCTTAGCCAACAGGGACATGAACACTGAAGCTTTCTTT. The chain has TRBV7-8 and TRBJ1-1, with D tentatively TRBD1 (6 bases). The CDR3 consists of 16 residues. The germline gives CDR1 SGHVS, CDR2 FQNEAQ. The V gene lost 0 bases and the J gene lost 0 bases, with 11 bases spanning the gap.

The chain links TRBV7-8 to TRBJ2-7, with 9 bases identical to TRBD2. From germline, CDR1 is SGHVS and CDR2 FQNEAQ. The CDR3 runs to 12 residues. V gave up 8 bases and J gave up 2 bases; unmatched junction bases: 1. CDR3 in DNA: TGTGCCAGCGCGGGGGGGCCCTACGAGCAGTACTTC. This translates into CASAGGPYEQYF.

The J gene is TRBJ1-1, the V gene TRBV10-3; 9 nucleotides agree with TRBD1. V trimming: 3 bases; J trimming: 4 bases; junction bases outside the gene matches: 12. CDR3 size: 17 residues. CDR1 is ENHRY, CDR2 SYGVKD, per germline. DNA of the CDR3: TGTGCCATCAGTGAAACCAAAGGGACAGGGCCCAGCACTGAAGCTTTCTTT. The encoded protein is CAISETKGTGPSTEAFF.

The chain couples TRBV6-5 to TRBJ2-7; TRBD2 matches at 8 bases. Germline-derived CDR1 and CDR2 are MNHEY and SVGAGI. CDR3 length equals 14 residues. The V gene end was trimmed by 8 bases and the J gene end by 2 bases; junction bases not matched to a gene: 8. CDR3: CASGRAGGPYEQYF. The CDR3 bases are TGTGCCAGCGGAAGGGCGGGGGGCCCCTACGAGCAGTACTTC.

The rearrangement links TRBV13 to TRBJ1-5; unclear D gene. The CDR3 contains 13 residues. V was shortened by 1 base and J by 4 bases, with 5 bases between the two germline ends. CDR1 PRHDT and CDR2 FYEKMQ come from the germline V gene (reference sequence). In DNA, the CDR3 is TGTGCCAGCAGCTTAGCATTTAATCAGCCCCAGCATTTT. Translation: CASSLAFNQPQHF.

The chain carries TRBV27 and TRBJ2-2; the D gene is possibly TRBD2 (7 bases). Germline lookup yields CDR1 MNHEY and CDR2 SMNVEV (reference sequence). The CDR3 totals 17 residues. With 5 bases removed from V and 4 bases from J, the gap between germline ends came to 20 bases. The CDR3 DNA follows: TGTGCCAGCAGTCCATGGGCGGGGGACACCGGCACCGGGGAGCTGTTTTTT. Translation gives CASSPWAGDTGTGELFF.

This chain joins TRBV9 and TRBJ1-1; 7 bases match TRBD1. With V trimmed by 2 bases and J by 0 bases, 4 bases remained unmatched. Germline V gene sequence: CDR1 SGDLS, CDR2 YYNGEE. The CDR3 consists of 15 residues. The CDR3 coding sequence is TGTGCCAGCAGCGTCCAGGGGGGACTGAACACTGAAGCTTTCTTT. It encodes CASSVQGGLNTEAFF.

J is TRBJ1-1 and V is TRBV11-2; no definite D call. The germline V and J ends were trimmed by 1 base and 0 bases, with 9 bases remaining between them. There are 15 residues in the CDR3. Per germline, CDR1 SGHAT and CDR2 FQNNGV. Here the CDR3 reads CASSLAGGMNTEAFF. The CDR3 DNA reads as TGTGCCAGCAGCTTAGCTGGAGGGATGAACACTGAAGCTTTCTTT.

V and J are TRBV2 and TRBJ1-4; no definite D call. This CDR3 region has 16 residues. V lost 5 bases, J lost 0 bases, and 13 bases lay in between. Looked up from germline, CDR1 is SNHLY and CDR2 is FYNNEI. The CDR3, as DNA: TGTGCCAGCAGTTTGCTAGTACCGGCAACTAATGAAAAACTGTTTTTT. Protein: CASSLLVPATNEKLFF.

The gene calls are TRBV10-3 and TRBJ2-3; 8 positions match TRBD2. Trimming removed 8 bases from V and 0 bases from J; junction bases left unmatched: 1. The CDR3 is 13 residues long. The germline V gene encodes CDR1 ENHRY and CDR2 SYGVKD. The CDR3 DNA is TGTGCCATCGTAGCGGGGAGCACAGATACGCAGTATTTT. Its translation: CAIVAGSTDTQYF.